The sequence of this T cell receptor (beta chain) was determined in a study of early T cells in non-severe SARS-CoV-2 infection. The wider study: From unsorted whole blood, bulk RNA was sequenced, and the chains remained unpaired. Whole-study findings and limits: VDJdb matching, biased toward anti-spike CD8 responses, missed private and CD4 specificities.

V lost 6 bases to trimming and J lost 4 bases, with 16 bases between them. The CDR3 loop spans 15 amino acids. Germline values: CDR1 SGDLS, CDR2 YYNGEE. Unique molecular identifiers were added to individual cDNA molecules. TCRdb used MiXCR to reprocess the 5' RACE reads, holding one entry per CDR3 protein. The table lists about 54,000 distinct CDR3 sequences, about 6.4% of them singletons, with roughly 6% in the top ten. This clonotype was seen a few times. The target antigen is unknown. This sequence was found in an adult who was a healthcare worker with PCR-confirmed SARS-CoV-2 infection or an uninfected control (not recorded which). The rearrangement uses TRBV9 and TRBJ1-4; a possible D gene is TRBD1 (6 bases). The specimen comprised whole blood, sampled at baseline. The CDR3 DNA reads as TGTGCCAGCAACCGAGCGGGACAAGTTAATGAAAAACTGTTTTTT. This sequence encodes CASNRAGQVNEKLFF.